Listed below are T cell receptor beta chains from one sample, sequenced in a study of cytomegalovirus exposure and HLA in healthy donors. Some clones are missing from TCRdb's copy, which holds only in-frame ones; the method was immunoSEQ multiplex PCR. The sample lists some 100,000 clones, around 79% occurring once. Sequencing was performed on PBMCs. The receptors were gathered from a woman between 35 and 50 years old in good health and CMV-seropositive. CDR3s leave out the opening cysteine and the closing phenylalanine or tryptophan.

TRBJ2-7 TRBV9 ASSEAGVEYEQY
TRBJ2-1 TRBV5-1 ASSAGTSGQTYNEQF
TRBJ2-1 TRBV7-2 ASSLALNYNEQF
TRBJ1-1 TRBV14 ASSPGSEAF
TRBJ2-7 TRBV7-9 ASSLETGHEQY
TRBJ1-4 TRBV28 ASYGTTNEKLF
TRBJ2-3 TRBV6-4 ASSDSTGATDTQY
TRBJ2-4 TRBV28 ASSSQQGLALNIQY
TRBJ1-5 TRBV7-6 ASSSDRVWNQPQH
TRBJ2-7 TRBV4-3 ASSQGGLGSYEQY
TRBJ2-7 TRBV19 ASTLKPGINEQY
TRBJ1-1 TRBV2 ASSEMGTQLNTEAF
TRBJ2-2 TRBV13 ASSFRGRSNTGELF
TRBJ1-1 TRBV6-1 ASTTSGTGEAF
TRBJ2-1 TRBV5-4 ASSSGLARNEQF
TRBJ2-7 TRBV13 ASSYSSGTGTYEQY
NA TRBV5-4 ASSLASSYEQY
TRBJ2-3 TRBV5-1 ASKSYSGSLTDTQY
TRBJ2-3 TRBV6-1 ASSTHLEDTQY
TRBJ2-1 TRBV2 ASGGDRNEQF
TRBJ2-2 TRBV19 ASSIRPGGSGGELF
TRBJ2-5 TRBV7-9 ASSTGTGGYKETQY
TRBJ2-4 TRBV7-9 SSSSRLFIAKNIQY
TRBJ2-3 TRBV28 ASRVARGTDTQY
TRBJ1-5 TRBV7-2 ASSRGQGINQPQH
TRBJ2-6 TRBV6-4 ASSDSIGGEVLSGANVLT
TRBJ2-3 TRBV6-5 ASKTSGAATQY
TRBJ2-5 TRBV7-6 ASSLGLAGVETQY
TRBJ2-1 TRBV21-1 ASSKQGYNEQF
TRBJ2-5 TRBV6-4 ASSPPGTGGRETQY
TRBJ1-2 TRBV5-4 ASSLVDRLDGYT
TRBJ2-7 TRBV30 AWSSVTRRHAGEQY
TRBJ1-6 TRBV13 ASSPNDGGNSPLH
TRBJ1-5 TRBV7-8 ASSRQGQGNQPQH
TRBJ1-3 TRBV7-2 ASSLGQRNTIY
TRBJ1-4 TRBV27 ASRPRSGTPANRNEKLF
TRBJ1-1 TRBV5-4 ASSLGGQGDLKGTEAF
TRBJ2-3 TRBV5-4 ASSLVGGFTDTQY
TRBJ1-6 TRBV28 ASSSAGGAMGSPLH
TRBJ2-3 TRBV5-8 ASSLDWWQGGSTDTQY